Listed below are T cell receptor beta chains from one sample, sequenced in a study of T cell responses to AZD1222 COVID-19 vaccine. The data were produced by immunoSEQ multiplex PCR, yet TCRdb's version contains in-frame clones alone and is incomplete. This sample has around 120,000 clones, with over 80% found just once. Sequenced here: peripheral blood, sampled on day 0 of AZD1222 vaccination. The source of these receptors is an adult in good health. The CDR3 runs from the conserved cysteine through the conserved F or W. The D gene is left open where the match is weak. Clone sizes are given selectively: once, few, many, or a class where the clone is expanded.

>TRBV4-1|-|TRBJ2-5|-
CASSQGSGQGRETQYF
TGCGCCAGCAGCCAGGGGAGTGGTCAGGGACGAGAGACCCAGTACTTC
>TRBV27|TRBD2|TRBJ2-1|-
CASSSIGGDEQFF
TGTGCCAGCAGTAGCATCGGGGGGGATGAGCAGTTCTTC
>TRBV10-3|TRBD2|TRBJ2-1|-
CAIRTSGGARSYNEQFF
TGTGCCATTAGGACTAGCGGGGGGGCAAGGTCCTACAATGAGCAGTTCTTC
>TRBV2|TRBD1|TRBJ1-2|few
CALGGEGANYGYTF
TGTGCCTTAGGTGGTGAGGGGGCCAACTATGGCTACACCTTC
>TRBV14|-|TRBJ2-7|-
CASSQTHYEQYF
TGTGCCAGCAGCCAAACTCACTACGAGCAGTACTTC
>TRBV29-1|-|TRBJ2-7|-
CSVLAPGRQSSYEQYF
TGCAGCGTACTCGCCCCGGGGAGACAGAGCTCCTACGAGCAGTACTTC
>TRBV19|TRBD1|TRBJ1-6|-
CASSTDRNNSPLHF
TGTGCCAGTAGTACGGACAGGAATAATTCACCCCTCCACTTT
>TRBV27|-|TRBJ1-5|-
CASSLWAHQPQHF
TGTGCCAGCAGTTTATGGGCGCATCAGCCCCAGCATTTT
>TRBV29-1|-|TRBJ2-1|-
CSVVPGINEQFF
TGCAGCGTTGTCCCCGGGATCAATGAGCAGTTCTTC
>TRBV7-2|TRBD2|TRBJ2-1|-
CASSLGAGASGRSEQFF
TGTGCCAGCAGCCTGGGGGCCGGGGCTAGCGGGAGGTCGGAGCAGTTCTTC
>TRBV30|-|TRBJ1-5|-
CAWSVLGLRVNQPQHF
TGTGCCTGGAGTGTGTTGGGTTTGAGGGTCAATCAGCCCCAGCATTTT
>TRBV6-2/TRBV6-3|TRBD1|TRBJ2-3|-
CASSYPGQGPQYF
TGTGCCAGCAGTTACCCAGGACAGGGTCCGCAGTATTTT
>TRBV4-1|-|TRBJ2-6|-
CASSQDKAGPGGANVLTF
TGCGCCAGCAGCCAAGACAAGGCAGGTCCAGGAGGGGCCAACGTCCTGACTTTC
>TRBV6-2/TRBV6-3|-|TRBJ2-5|-
CASSYTDGETQYF
TGTGCCAGCAGTTACACGGACGGAGAGACCCAGTACTTC
>TRBV12-3/TRBV12-4|-|TRBJ2-1|once
CASSLGDNEQFF
TGTGCCAGCAGTCTAGGGGACAATGAGCAGTTCTTC
>TRBV5-6|TRBD1|TRBJ1-5|-
CASSIGTVDYPQHF
TGTGCCAGCAGCATCGGGACAGTGGATTACCCCCAGCATTTT
>TRBV29-1|TRBD1|TRBJ1-4|-
CSVDRGANEKLFF
TGCAGCGTGGACAGGGGTGCTAATGAAAAACTGTTTTTT
>TRBV18|-|TRBJ1-1|-
CASSPSQVGTEAFF
TGTGCCAGCTCACCATCGCAGGTGGGCACTGAAGCTTTCTTT
>TRBV5-1|TRBD1|TRBJ2-1|-
CASYTGGSFNEQFF
TGCGCCAGCTATACAGGGGGCAGTTTCAATGAGCAGTTCTTC
>TRBV11-2|-|TRBJ2-1|-
CASSLRRALINEQFF
TGTGCCAGCAGCCTCCGTAGGGCCTTGATTAATGAGCAGTTCTTC
>TRBV9|TRBD1|TRBJ2-1|once
CASSVDVSFLGQGNEQFF
TGTGCCAGCAGCGTAGACGTTAGTTTTCTCGGACAGGGCAATGAGCAGTTCTTC
>TRBV19|-|TRBJ1-6|-
CASSIANSPLHF
TGTGCCAGTAGTATTGCTAATTCACCCCTCCACTTT
>TRBV19|-|TRBJ2-7|-
CASSIGESYEQYF
TGTGCCAGTAGTATCGGGGAATCCTACGAGCAGTACTTC
>TRBV28|-|TRBJ1-5|-
CASSFGSNQPQHF
TGTGCCAGCAGTTTTGGTAGCAATCAGCCCCAGCATTTT
>TRBV28|-|TRBJ1-1|-
CASTEGFYTEAFF
TGTGCCAGCACCGAGGGATTTTACACTGAAGCTTTCTTT
>TRBV4-1|-|TRBJ1-2|-
CASSQVGPGDGYTF
TGCGCCAGCAGCCAAGTAGGACCGGGGGATGGCTACACCTTC
>TRBV4-1|-|TRBJ1-5|once
CASSQRVSNQPQHF
TGCGCCAGCAGCCAGAGGGTTAGCAATCAGCCCCAGCATTTT
>TRBV7-2|-|TRBJ2-3|-
CAGARDKGTDTQYF
TGTGCCGGGGCTCGGGACAAAGGCACAGATACGCAGTATTTT
>TRBV9|-|TRBJ2-5|-
CASSTAETQYF
TGTGCCAGCAGCACCGCGGAGACCCAGTACTTC
>TRBV7-9|-|TRBJ1-1|-
CASSWAGTEAFF
TGTGCCAGCAGCTGGGCGGGGACTGAAGCTTTCTTT
>TRBV4-1|-|TRBJ1-1|few
CASSQDQGLRNTEAFF
TGCGCCAGCAGCCAAGATCAGGGTTTGAGGAACACTGAAGCTTTCTTT
>TRBV9|-|TRBJ1-2|-
CASSLGIHGYTF
TGTGCCAGCAGCCTAGGGATCCATGGCTACACCTTC
>TRBV7-9|-|TRBJ1-2|-
CASSLENRGGLGGYTF
TGTGCCAGCAGCTTAGAGAATCGGGGGGGCCTCGGAGGCTACACCTTC
>TRBV7-9|TRBD2|TRBJ2-7|-
CASSFGGGAYEQYF
TGTGCCAGCAGCTTCGGCGGGGGAGCCTACGAGCAGTACTTC
>TRBV4-3|TRBD1|TRBJ1-4|-
CASSQQGQGSGLFF
TGCGCCAGCAGCCAACAAGGACAGGGGTCGGGTCTGTTTTTT
>TRBV13|-|TRBJ1-1|-
CASSLTGQNTEAFF
TGTGCCAGCAGCTTAACCGGGCAGAACACTGAAGCTTTCTTT
>TRBV5-4|-|TRBJ1-2|-
CASSLGGGGIYGYTF
TGTGCCAGCAGCTTGGGTGGCGGGGGCATCTATGGCTACACCTTC
>TRBV29-1|-|TRBJ1-4|-
CSVLFPGFGREKLFF
TGCAGCGTTTTGTTTCCGGGATTCGGGAGGGAAAAACTGTTTTTT
>TRBV6-5|TRBD2|TRBJ2-7|-
CASSSQGLAGEQYF
TGTGCCAGCAGTTCCCAGGGACTAGCGGGCGAGCAGTACTTC
>TRBV19|TRBD1|TRBJ2-7|-
CASSVRQGAYEQYF
TGTGCCAGTAGTGTTCGACAGGGGGCCTACGAGCAGTACTTC
>TRBV11-3|TRBD1|TRBJ2-4|-
CASSLEGTGGTGSRNIQYF
TGTGCCAGCAGCTTAGAGGGGACAGGGGGCACTGGATCGAGAAACATTCAGTACTTC
>TRBV19|TRBD1|TRBJ1-5|-
CASSKTGGFGNQPQHF
TGTGCCAGTAGTAAAACAGGGGGATTTGGCAATCAGCCCCAGCATTTT
>TRBV18|TRBD1|TRBJ1-1|-
CASSLGTGRPTEAFF
TGTGCCAGCTCACTGGGGACAGGGAGGCCCACTGAAGCTTTCTTT
>TRBV27|-|TRBJ2-7|-
CASSFGGPEQYF
TGTGCCAGCAGTTTCGGGGGGCCCGAGCAGTACTTC
>TRBV6-2/TRBV6-3|-|TRBJ1-1|-
CASSTFEGGSGEAFF
TGTGCCAGCAGTACGTTCGAGGGGGGATCGGGTGAAGCTTTCTTT
>TRBV28|TRBD1|TRBJ2-1|-
CASSLQDRGYNEQFF
TGTGCCAGCAGTCTCCAGGACAGGGGCTACAATGAGCAGTTCTTC
>TRBV19|TRBD2|TRBJ2-2|-
CASSIRSGANTGELFF
TGTGCCAGTAGTATTCGTAGCGGGGCGAACACCGGGGAGCTGTTTTTT
>TRBV6-6|TRBD1|TRBJ1-2|-
CASRREGTGDRGYTF
TGTGCCAGCAGGCGGGAGGGGACAGGGGATAGAGGCTACACCTTC
>TRBV4-1|-|TRBJ2-2|-
CASSQEGLYTGELFF
TGCGCCAGCAGCCAAGAGGGGCTGTACACCGGGGAGCTGTTTTTT
>TRBV6-5|-|TRBJ1-6|once
CASSAGGSPLHF
TGTGCCAGCAGCGCGGGGGGTTCACCCCTCCACTTT
>TRBV7-2|-|TRBJ2-5|once
CASTGHGQETQYF
TGTGCCAGCACCGGACACGGACAAGAGACCCAGTACTTC
>TRBV19|TRBD2|TRBJ2-2|-
CASQTSGGAVGELFF
TGTGCCAGCCAGACTAGCGGGGGGGCTGTCGGGGAGCTGTTTTTT
>TRBV6-5|-|TRBJ2-1|-
CASSYSTQGLEQFF
TGTGCCAGCAGTTACTCGACACAGGGTCTTGAGCAGTTCTTC
>TRBV28|-|TRBJ2-6|-
CASSSEWGEVSGANVLTF
TGTGCCAGCAGTTCCGAATGGGGCGAAGTGTCTGGGGCCAACGTCCTGACTTTC
>TRBV6-5|TRBD1|TRBJ2-7|-
CASSSTPGQGDGEQYF
TGTGCCAGCAGTTCCACCCCGGGACAGGGGGATGGGGAGCAGTACTTC
>TRBV7-2|TRBD1|TRBJ1-1|-
CASSLDRGGTEAFF
TGTGCCAGCAGCTTAGACAGGGGTGGAACTGAAGCTTTCTTT
>TRBV18|TRBD1|TRBJ1-2|-
CASSSDRADYGYTF
TGTGCCAGCTCATCTGACAGGGCTGACTATGGCTACACCTTC
>TRBV27|-|TRBJ2-1|-
CASVRNGEQFF
TGTGCCAGTGTAAGGAACGGAGAGCAGTTCTTC
>TRBV29-1|-|TRBJ1-1|-
CSVLAHFMAEAFF
TGCAGCGTTCTAGCCCACTTTATGGCTGAAGCTTTCTTT
>TRBV7-9|-|TRBJ1-5|-
CASSAPGVNQPQHF
TGTGCCAGCAGCGCCCCAGGGGTAAATCAGCCCCAGCATTTT